Following are 16 T cell receptor beta chains from one sample sequenced in a study of identifying expanded T cells in peripheral blood. This table comes from immunoSEQ multiplex PCR, and its TCRdb copy is limited to in-frame clones, with some not included. The table records 70,000 to 95,000 clones, around nine tenths of them present only once. Sample: blood. The origin of the receptors is a person aged 18 to 75 in good health.

This rearrangement joins TRBV27 to TRBJ2-5; 8 bases agree with TRBD1. Per germline, CDR1 MNHEY and CDR2 SMNVEV (reference sequence). The V gene end was trimmed by 3 bases and the J gene end by 1 base; junction bases not matched to a gene: 7. The CDR3 is 16 amino acids. CDR3 bases: TGTGCCAGCAGTTTGACAGGGGCCCCGATCCAAGAGACCCAGTACTTC. This gives the protein CASSLTGAPIQETQYF.

This sequence joins TRBV6-9 and TRBJ1-3, with 7 bases lining up with TRBD1. This CDR3 has 16 residues. V lost 2 bases and J lost 0; bases outside the gene matches: 4. Looked up from germline, CDR1 is MNHGY and CDR2 is SVAAGI. In nucleotides, the CDR3 is TGTGCCAGCAGTTATCGGGACAGCCGCTCTGGAAACACCATATATTTT. It is translated as CASSYRDSRSGNTIYF.

The chain recombines TRBV9 with TRBJ2-1; TRBD1 is a possible D gene (5 bases). The germline V and J ends were trimmed by 0 bases and 7 bases, with 14 bases remaining between them. CDR1 SGDLS and CDR2 YYNGEE come from the germline V gene. The CDR3 is 15 residues long. The CDR3 reads CASSVAGLDNNEQFF. CDR3 nucleotide sequence: TGTGCCAGCAGCGTAGCAGGGCTCGATAATAATGAGCAGTTCTTC.

This clone was counted only a few times. The chain links TRBV5-1 to TRBJ1-2; TRBD1 matches 10 bases. The germline gives CDR1 SGHRS, CDR2 YFSETQ. V was clipped by 4 bases and J by 4 bases; unmatched bases: 4. The CDR3 totals 14 residues. The CDR3 protein is CASSPDRGLYGYTF. As DNA, the CDR3 is TGCGCCAGCAGCCCTGACAGGGGGCTCTATGGCTACACCTTC.

The chain carries TRBV30 and TRBJ2-2, with unresolved D. CDR1 and CDR2 from the germline V gene are GTSNPN and SVGIG (reference sequence). V lost 1 base, J lost 6 bases, and 3 bases lay in between. This CDR3 comprises 11 residues. CDR3 residues: CAWSGPGELFF. CDR3 nucleotide sequence: TGTGCCTGGAGTGGGCCCGGGGAGCTGTTTTTT.

This rearrangement joins TRBV6-5 to TRBJ2-3, with D possibly being TRBD2 (6 bases). The CDR3 totals 14 residues. Trimming stripped 5 bases from V and 1 base from J, with 10 bases between. Germline assignment: CDR1 MNHEY and CDR2 SVGAGI. CDR3 residues: CASSRTTRTDTQYF. CDR3 coding DNA: TGTGCCAGCAGTCGGACTACCCGCACAGATACGCAGTATTTT.

The genes are TRBV19 and TRBJ1-2; perhaps TRBD1 as D (6 bases). The germline V gene has CDR1 LNHDA and CDR2 SQIVND (reference sequence). V was trimmed by 8 bases and J by 1 base, leaving 23 bases between them. This CDR3 has 17 amino acids. The CDR3 loop reads CASSTGGSPFDNYGYTF. CDR3 DNA sequence: TGTGCCAGTTCAACGGGGGGCAGTCCATTCGATAACTATGGCTACACCTTC.

The chain combines TRBV9 with TRBJ1-5; D possibly corresponds to TRBD1 (5 bases). CDR1 is SGDLS, CDR2 YYNGEE, per germline. Trimming pared 4 bases from V and 4 bases from J, leaving 12 bases between. This CDR3 comprises 14 residues. This chain's CDR3 is CASSPMGENQPQHF. The CDR3 coding sequence is TGTGCCAGCAGCCCCATGGGGGAAAATCAGCCCCAGCATTTT.

The chain recombines TRBV7-8 with TRBJ2-3; no definite D call. The germline CDR1 and CDR2 sequences are SGHVS and FQNEAQ. Between the trimmed V and J ends, which lost 1 base and 0 bases, there was a span of 11 bases. This CDR3 comprises 16 residues. CDR3 nucleotide sequence: TGTGCCAGCAGCTTAGTCCGTCCGTCTAGCACAGATACGCAGTATTTT. This codes for CASSLVRPSSTDTQYF.

CDR3 DNA sequence: TGTGCCAGTAGTCCTCGCTCCGGGACAGGGGTCGGTGAGCAGTTCTTC. Residues: CASSPRSGTGVGEQFF. The chain joins TRBV19 to TRBJ2-1; 10 bases line up with TRBD1. The V segment lost 5 bases and the J segment 9 bases; nucleotides outside the gene matches: 13. The CDR3 sequence is 16 residues long. Germline V gene sequence: CDR1 LNHDA, CDR2 SQIVND (reference sequence).

The chain joins TRBV7-2 to TRBJ1-2, with D uncertain. CDR1 and CDR2 from the germline V gene are SGHTA and FQGNSA. Trimming pared 1 base from V and 7 bases from J, leaving 7 bases between. The CDR3 consists of 12 residues. The CDR3, as DNA: TGTGCCAGCAGCTTAGAAGGGTCTGGCTACACCTTC. The encoded protein is CASSLEGSGYTF.

V is TRBV14 and J is TRBJ2-3; D unresolved. This CDR3 has 13 amino acids. V shed 2 bases and J shed 6 bases, with 9 bases lying between them. Germline assignment: CDR1 SGHDN and CDR2 FVKESK. The CDR3 here is CASSQFLLDTQYF. CDR3 nucleotides: TGTGCCAGCAGCCAATTCCTTCTCGATACGCAGTATTTT.

This chain uses TRBV6-1 with TRBJ2-7, with 7 positions matching TRBD1. Germline V gene data show CDR1 as MNHNS and CDR2 as SASEGT. The junction had 10 bases not matched to a gene; V was cut back by 7 bases and J by 1 base. The CDR3 is 15 amino acids. The CDR3 coding sequence is TGTGCCAGCATCATTGACAGGGCTAGATCCTACGAGCAGTACTTC. It codes for CASIIDRARSYEQYF.

The chain joins TRBV15 to TRBJ1-4; 9 bases match TRBD1. Trimming at V came to 1 base and at J to 7 bases, leaving 7 bases not matched to a gene. This CDR3 has 16 amino acids. Germline loops: CDR1 LNHNV, CDR2 YYDKDF (reference sequence). The CDR3 coding sequence is TGTGCCACCAGCAGAGCCTCTGGACAGGGGAGTGAAAAACTGTTTTTT. Residues: CATSRASGQGSEKLFF.

V and J are TRBV5-1 and TRBJ2-3, with TRBD2 identical over 13 bases. Looked up from germline, CDR1 is SGHRS and CDR2 is YFSETQ. This CDR3 contains 17 residues. V shed 4 bases and J 1 base; nucleotides not matched to a gene: 6. CDR3 DNA: TGCGCCAGCAGCCCCTGGACTAGCGGGGGACGCACAGATACGCAGTATTTT. Amino acid sequence: CASSPWTSGGRTDTQYF.

The V and J genes are TRBV18 and TRBJ1-2, with 7 bases that match TRBD1. V lost 6 bases and J lost 4; bases outside the gene matches: 14. The CDR3 length is 16 residues. Germline CDR1 KGHSH, CDR2 LQKENI. DNA for the CDR3: TGTGCCAGCTCCTCCCGAGGGACAGCCACTTTCTATGGCTACACCTTC. This sequence encodes CASSSRGTATFYGYTF.